What follows are 13 T cell receptor beta chains derived from one specimen sequenced in a study of T cells in Graves' hyperthyroidism and ophthalmopathy. RNA transcripts provided the source from which TCR beta CDR3 regions were amplified. The primer set for the first-round RT-PCR of the TCR CDR3 was HTBI. TCRdb analysed the multiplex PCR reads with MiXCR anew, one entry per CDR3 protein. This table has roughly 380,000 distinct CDR3 sequences, roughly 13% appearing once. Sequencing was performed on blood. The source is a woman between 18 and 29 years old with Graves' hyperthyroidism.

The V call is TRBV6-1, the J call TRBJ2-7; D might be TRBD2 (5 bases). V was pared by 6 bases and J by 5 bases, with 14 bases between. Germline CDR1 MNHNS, CDR2 SASEGT. The CDR3 covers 13 residues. CDR3 sequence reads: CASRTGLRNEQYF. The DNA for the CDR3 is TGTGCCAGCAGGACCGGACTTAGGAACGAGCAGTACTTC.

This clonotype came up a few times. The rearrangement joins TRBV4-3 to TRBJ2-3; D is ambiguous. CDR1 is LGHNA, CDR2 YSLEER, per germline. This CDR3 has 15 amino acids. V lost 3 bases to trimming and J lost 5 bases, with 15 bases between them. CDR3 sequence (DNA): TGCGCCAGCAGCCAGTGGGGTGGTGGGAAAGATACGCAGTATTTT. Translating it yields CASSQWGGGKDTQYF.

This clonotype appeared a few times. This chain connects TRBV5-4 to TRBJ1-1, with 8 bases matching TRBD1. The junction had 12 bases not matched to a gene; V was cut back by 5 bases and J by 3 bases. The germline gives CDR1 SGHNT, CDR2 YYREEE (reference sequence). CDR3 size: 16 residues. CDR3 coding DNA: TGTGCCAGCAGTCTCCCCCAGGGGGCGTTGGACACTGAAGCTTTCTTT. This encodes CASSLPQGALDTEAFF.

In its sample, this clonotype was seen a few times. The V call is TRBV4-1, the J call TRBJ1-2; 7 bases align to TRBD1. The CDR3 has 14 amino acids. CDR1 is MGHRA, CDR2 YSYEKL, per germline. After removal of 5 bases from V and 3 bases from J, the junction contained 6 bases not matched to a gene. The CDR3: CASSASGTDYGYTF. The CDR3 bases are TGCGCCAGCAGCGCGTCCGGGACAGACTATGGCTACACCTTC.

The chain couples TRBV28 to TRBJ1-6; 7 positions agree with TRBD1. The CDR3 has 17 amino acids. The germline CDR1 and CDR2 sequences are MDHEN and SYDVKM. The V segment lost 4 bases and the J segment 0 bases; nucleotides outside the gene matches: 6. CDR3 protein: CASSSPQGSSYNSPLHF. The CDR3 region has the DNA TGTGCCAGCAGTTCACCACAGGGGAGCTCCTATAATTCACCCCTCCACTTT.

This clonotype has a count of ten or more. For the CDR3, the DNA is TGTGCCTCCAGTAAAAGGGTACAGGGAAGGGGGGGGGGTTACAATGAGCAGTTCTTC. Translating gives CASSKRVQGRGGGYNEQFF. V and J are TRBV19 and TRBJ2-1, with a weak D call TRBD2 (7 bases). Trimming cost V 11 bases and J 4 bases, with 33 bases left between them. There are 19 residues in the CDR3. Germline CDR1 and CDR2: LNHDA and SQIVND (reference sequence).

This clonotype was picked up a small number of times. V gene TRBV5-5 combines with J gene TRBJ2-7; D could derive from TRBD1 or TRBD2 (5 bases each). This CDR3 is built from 12 residues. CDR1 and CDR2 (germline): SGHKS, YYEKEE (reference sequence). V was clipped by 7 bases and J by 4 bases, with 12 bases between them. This CDR3 is CASDHEGYEQYF. The DNA of the CDR3 is TGTGCCAGCGACCATGAGGGGTACGAGCAGTACTTC.

On this clonotype itself: This may come from a read error, since a much larger clone is one base off. The genes are TRBV6-5 and TRBJ1-5, with 12 bases that match TRBD1. The CDR3 contains 15 residues. From germline, CDR1 is MNHEY and CDR2 SVGAGI. In nucleotides, the CDR3 is TGTGCCAGCAGTTACGGGACAGGGGGCGGACAGCCCCCGCATTTT. Its translation is CASSYGTGGGQPPHF.

This clonotype has more than one count but fewer than ten. The chain employs TRBV12-5 and TRBJ1-1, with 10 bases lining up with TRBD1. CDR3 length: 15 amino acids. V was pared by 0 bases and J by 7 bases, with 5 bases of the junction left unmatched. The germline gives CDR1 LGHNT, CDR2 FRNRAP. The CDR3 protein is CASGLVRTGGDEAFF. The CDR3 region has the DNA TGTGCTAGTGGTTTGGTAAGGACAGGGGGTGATGAAGCTTTCTTT.

The V call is TRBV19, the J call TRBJ2-4; tentatively, D is TRBD2 (5 bases). The V and J ends lost 1 base and 8 bases respectively, with 15 bases between them. The CDR3 spans 15 residues. Looked up from germline, CDR1 is LNHDA and CDR2 is SQIVND (reference sequence). The CDR3 region has the DNA TGTGCCAGTAGTATAGGGCGGGCCAGGATTGACATTCAGTACTTC. Translation: CASSIGRARIDIQYF.

The V call is TRBV5-1, the J call TRBJ2-1; no clear D gene. The length of the CDR3 is 15 residues. Trimming took off 3 bases at V and 5 bases at J, with 15 bases between the two ends. The germline CDR1 and CDR2 sequences are SGHRS and YFSETQ. The CDR3 nucleotides are TGCGCCAGCAGCTCCGACACCTTAATCCACAATGAGCAGTTCTTC. Encoded protein: CASSSDTLIHNEQFF.

The rearrangement uses TRBV7-2 and TRBJ1-5; 9 positions match TRBD1. The CDR3 spans 15 residues. V was clipped by 1 base and J by 5 bases; unmatched bases: 3. Looked up from germline, CDR1 is SGHTA and CDR2 is FQGNSA. The CDR3: CASSLGQGGYQPQHF. The CDR3 nucleotides read TGTGCCAGCAGCTTAGGACAGGGGGGTTATCAGCCCCAGCATTTT.

The gene calls are TRBV9 and TRBJ2-5; 10 positions match TRBD2. The CDR3 has 14 residues. Germline lookup yields CDR1 SGDLS and CDR2 YYNGEE. Germline trimming cut 3 bases from V and 4 bases from J; bases unmatched to any gene: 3. CDR3 loop: CASSGVAGGETQYF. In DNA form, the CDR3 reads TGTGCCAGCAGCGGCGTAGCGGGAGGAGAGACCCAGTACTTC.